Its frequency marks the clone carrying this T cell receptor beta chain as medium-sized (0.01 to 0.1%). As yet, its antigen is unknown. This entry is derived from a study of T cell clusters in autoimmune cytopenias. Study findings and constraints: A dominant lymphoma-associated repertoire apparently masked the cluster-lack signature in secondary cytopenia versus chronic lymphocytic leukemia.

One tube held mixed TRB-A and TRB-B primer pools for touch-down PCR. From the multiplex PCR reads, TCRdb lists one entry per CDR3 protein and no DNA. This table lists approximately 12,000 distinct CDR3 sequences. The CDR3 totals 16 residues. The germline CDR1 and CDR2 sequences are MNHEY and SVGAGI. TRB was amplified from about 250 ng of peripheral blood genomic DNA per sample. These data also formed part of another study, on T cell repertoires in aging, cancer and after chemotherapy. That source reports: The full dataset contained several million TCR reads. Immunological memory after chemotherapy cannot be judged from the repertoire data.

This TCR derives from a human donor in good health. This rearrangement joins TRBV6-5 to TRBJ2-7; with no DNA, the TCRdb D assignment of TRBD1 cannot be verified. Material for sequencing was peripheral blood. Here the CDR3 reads CASSPTPGQAPYEQYF.